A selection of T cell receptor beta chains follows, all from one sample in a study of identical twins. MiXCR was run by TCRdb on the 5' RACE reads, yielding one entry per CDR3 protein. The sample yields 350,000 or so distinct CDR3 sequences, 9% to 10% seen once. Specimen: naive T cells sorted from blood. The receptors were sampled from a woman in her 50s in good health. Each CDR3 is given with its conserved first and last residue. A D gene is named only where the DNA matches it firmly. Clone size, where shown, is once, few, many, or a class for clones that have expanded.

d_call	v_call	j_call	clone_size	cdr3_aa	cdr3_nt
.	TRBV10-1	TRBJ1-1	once	CASSEYRNSEAFF	TGCGCCAGCAGTGAGTACCGGAACAGTGAAGCTTTCTTT
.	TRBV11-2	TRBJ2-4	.	CASSPRMGLAKNIHYF	TGTGCCAGCAGCCCCCGCATGGGATTAGCCAAAAACATTCATTACTTC
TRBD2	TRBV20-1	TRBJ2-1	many	CSAGTSGRSEQFF	TGCAGTGCCGGGACTAGCGGGAGGAGTGAGCAGTTCTTC
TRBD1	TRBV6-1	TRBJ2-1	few	CASTGQGWNEQFF	TGTGCCAGCACTGGACAGGGATGGAATGAGCAGTTCTTC
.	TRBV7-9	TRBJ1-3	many	CASRFESTIYF	TGTGCCAGCCGCTTCGAGAGCACCATATATTTT
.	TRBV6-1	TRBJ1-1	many	CASSDQLLHTEAFF	TGTGCCAGCAGTGATCAGCTCCTTCACACTGAAGCTTTCTTT
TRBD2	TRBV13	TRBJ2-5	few	CASRTSGQETQYF	TGTGCCAGCCGGACTAGCGGCCAAGAGACCCAGTACTTC
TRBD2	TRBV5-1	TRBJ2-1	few	CASSLASGTFEQFF	TGCGCCAGCAGCCTGGCTAGCGGGACCTTTGAGCAGTTCTTC
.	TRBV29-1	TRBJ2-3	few	CSFKGGVYTDTQYF	TGCAGCTTCAAAGGGGGGGTCTACACAGATACGCAGTATTTT
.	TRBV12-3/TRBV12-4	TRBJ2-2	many	CASSLGGVTGELFF	TGTGCCAGCAGTTTAGGGGGAGTGACCGGGGAGCTGTTTTTT
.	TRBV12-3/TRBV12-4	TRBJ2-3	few	CASRTTRVAWVGDTQYF	TGTGCCAGCAGAACGACTAGAGTAGCGTGGGTCGGAGATACGCAGTATTTT
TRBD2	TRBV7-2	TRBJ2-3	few	CASSSTRTSGTYTQYF	TGTGCCAGCAGCTCTACTCGGACTAGCGGGACGTATACGCAGTATTTT
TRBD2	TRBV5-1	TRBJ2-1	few	CASSLAPGGYNEQFF	TGCGCCAGCAGCTTGGCGCCGGGGGGGTACAATGAGCAGTTCTTC
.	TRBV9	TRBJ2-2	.	CASSVRAKNTGELFF	TGTGCCAGCAGCGTCCGGGCAAAAAACACCGGGGAGCTGTTTTTT
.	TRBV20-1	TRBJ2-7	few	CSARSRPIVGEQYF	TGCAGTGCTAGGAGTAGGCCCATCGTTGGTGAGCAGTACTTC
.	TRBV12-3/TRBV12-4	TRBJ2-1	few	CASSEGVRNEQFF	TGTGCCAGCAGTGAGGGGGTTCGAAATGAGCAGTTCTTC
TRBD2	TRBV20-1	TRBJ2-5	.	CSALTLAGVSETQYF	TGCAGTGCTTTGACCTTAGCGGGAGTATCAGAGACCCAGTACTTC
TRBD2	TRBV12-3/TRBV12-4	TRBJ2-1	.	CASSWTSVDNEQFF	TGTGCCAGCAGTTGGACTAGCGTGGACAATGAGCAGTTCTTC
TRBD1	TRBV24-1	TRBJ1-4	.	CATSDRTGGKRFF	TGTGCCACCAGTGATCGGACAGGGGGAAAACGGTTTTTT
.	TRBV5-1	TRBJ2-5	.	CASSSTGKKETQYF	TGCGCCAGCAGCTCCACGGGGAAAAAAGAGACCCAGTACTTC
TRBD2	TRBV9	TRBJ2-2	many	CASSRLAGSSGELFF	TGTGCCAGCAGCAGACTAGCGGGATCTTCCGGGGAGCTGTTTTTT
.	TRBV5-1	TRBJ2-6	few	CASSKGTPVNVLTF	TGCGCCAGCAGCAAGGGGACCCCTGTCAACGTCCTGACTTTC
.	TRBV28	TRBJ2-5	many	CASSLGPRRYQETQYF	TGTGCCAGCAGTTTAGGTCCCCGGAGGTACCAAGAGACCCAGTACTTC
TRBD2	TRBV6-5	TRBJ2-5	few	CASRGLAEETQYF	TGTGCCAGCAGAGGACTAGCGGAAGAGACCCAGTACTTC
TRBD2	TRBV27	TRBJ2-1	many	CASSRTSGTYNEQFF	TGTGCCAGCAGCCGGACTAGCGGGACTTACAATGAGCAGTTCTTC
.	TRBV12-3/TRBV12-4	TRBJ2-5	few	CASSPARETQYF	TGTGCCAGCAGTCCGGCCCGGGAGACCCAGTACTTC
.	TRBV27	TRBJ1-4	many	CASSFGANEKLFF	TGTGCCAGCAGTTTTGGGGCTAATGAAAAACTGTTTTTT
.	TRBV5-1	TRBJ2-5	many	CASSLAATEKETQYF	TGCGCCAGCAGCTTGGCCGCGACCGAGAAAGAGACCCAGTACTTC
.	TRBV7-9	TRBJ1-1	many	CASSSGTGAFF	TGTGCCAGCAGCTCCGGTACGGGGGCTTTCTTT
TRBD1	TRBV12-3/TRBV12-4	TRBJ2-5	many	CASSLRPTGKETQYF	TGTGCCAGCAGTTTGAGGCCGACAGGGAAAGAGACCCAGTACTTC
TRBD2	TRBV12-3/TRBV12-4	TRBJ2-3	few	CASSYGRGLAVADTQYF	TGTGCCAGCAGTTACGGCCGGGGACTAGCAGTGGCAGATACGCAGTATTTT
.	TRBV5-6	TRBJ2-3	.	CASSFQHYTSTDTQYF	TGTGCCAGCAGCTTTCAGCATTATACTAGCACAGATACGCAGTATTTT
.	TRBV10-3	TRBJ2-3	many	CAISEGSPDTQYF	TGTGCCATCAGTGAAGGGTCGCCAGATACGCAGTATTTT
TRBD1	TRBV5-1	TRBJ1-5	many	CASSLGTGYQPQHF	TGCGCCAGCAGCCTCGGGACAGGCTATCAGCCCCAGCATTTT
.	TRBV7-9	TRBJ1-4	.	CASSFRGGGEKLFF	TGTGCCAGCAGCTTTAGGGGAGGCGGTGAAAAACTGTTTTTT
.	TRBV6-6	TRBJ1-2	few	CASTGASGRIYGYTF	TGTGCCAGCACCGGAGCTTCGGGACGCATCTATGGCTACACCTTC
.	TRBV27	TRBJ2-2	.	CASSSWTPGELFF	TGTGCCAGCAGTTCTTGGACCCCCGGGGAGCTGTTTTTT
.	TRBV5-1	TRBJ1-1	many	CASSLGVMGINTEAFF	TGCGCCAGCAGCTTGGGAGTGATGGGGATCAACACTGAAGCTTTCTTT